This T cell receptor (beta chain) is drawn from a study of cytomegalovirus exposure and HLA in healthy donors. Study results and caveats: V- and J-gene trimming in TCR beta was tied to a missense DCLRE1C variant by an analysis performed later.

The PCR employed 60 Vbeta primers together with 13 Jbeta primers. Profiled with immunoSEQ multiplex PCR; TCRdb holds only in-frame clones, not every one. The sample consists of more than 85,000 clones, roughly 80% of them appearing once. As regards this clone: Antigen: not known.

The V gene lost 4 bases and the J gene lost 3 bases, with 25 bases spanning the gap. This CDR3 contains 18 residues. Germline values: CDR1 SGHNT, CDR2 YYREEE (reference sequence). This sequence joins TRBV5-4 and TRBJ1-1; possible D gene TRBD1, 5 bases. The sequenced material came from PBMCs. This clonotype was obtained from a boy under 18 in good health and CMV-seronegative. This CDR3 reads CASSRARGMIVRDTEAFF. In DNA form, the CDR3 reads TGTGCCAGCAGCCGAGCACGGGGGATGATAGTACGGGACACTGAAGCTTTCTTT.